The rows below give T cell receptor beta chains drawn from one sample of a study of vaccination effects on CD4 cells after COVID-19. These receptors' targets are unknown. Repertoires were generated with immunoSEQ multiplex PCR, while TCRdb's copy carries only in-frame clones and drops some. The repertoire holds 55,000 to 90,000 clones, with around 70% as singletons. The sequenced sample was CD4+ T cells from PBMCs cultured with HIV peptides, obtained before COVID-19 vaccination. These receptors were obtained from a human donor who had a prior SARS-CoV-2 infection. Both conserved end residues are part of each CDR3. The D gene is left open where the match is weak. A clone size is listed for some rows: how often the clone was seen (once, few, many), or a class if it is expanded.

v_gene: TRBV15
abundance: -
len: 15
d_gene: TRBD1
j_gene: TRBJ2-3
CDR3aa: CATSTRQGSTDTQYF
CDR3nt: TGTGCCACCAGCACAAGACAGGGCAGCACAGATACGCAGTATTTT

v_gene: TRBV5-3
abundance: -
len: 16
d_gene: TRBD1
j_gene: TRBJ1-2
CDR3aa: CARSRIRTGGIKGYTF
CDR3nt: TGTGCCAGAAGCAGAATACGAACAGGGGGAATAAAGGGCTACACCTTC

v_gene: TRBV29-1
abundance: -
len: 20
d_gene: TRBD2
j_gene: TRBJ2-1
CDR3aa: CSVASPPGLAGGEAYNEQFF
CDR3nt: TGCAGCGTAGCCTCGCCTCCGGGACTAGCGGGAGGAGAGGCCTACAATGAGCAGTTCTTC

v_gene: TRBV7-9
abundance: -
len: 17
d_gene: -
j_gene: TRBJ1-4
CDR3aa: CASSFGVSSSANEKLFF
CDR3nt: TGTGCCAGCAGTTTCGGGGTTTCGAGTAGTGCTAATGAAAAACTGTTTTTT

v_gene: TRBV20-1
abundance: -
len: 11
d_gene: -
j_gene: TRBJ1-1
CDR3aa: CSAIQYTEAFF
CDR3nt: TGCAGTGCTATACAGTACACTGAAGCTTTCTTT

v_gene: TRBV1
abundance: -
len: 18
d_gene: -
j_gene: TRBJ2-1
CDR3aa: CTSSHWRGGPGAYNEQFF
CDR3nt: TGCACCAGCAGCCATTGGCGGGGGGGGCCGGGGGCCTACAATGAGCAGTTCTTC

v_gene: TRBV5-4
abundance: -
len: 15
d_gene: -
j_gene: TRBJ2-7
CDR3aa: CASSLGRQGDYEQYF
CDR3nt: TGTGCCAGCAGCCTAGGGAGGCAGGGGGACTACGAGCAGTACTTC

v_gene: TRBV24-1
abundance: -
len: 18
d_gene: TRBD2
j_gene: TRBJ2-3
CDR3aa: CATSGKTSGSGNTDTQYF
CDR3nt: TGTGCCACCAGTGGTAAGACTAGCGGGAGTGGTAACACAGATACGCAGTATTTT

v_gene: TRBV29-1
abundance: once
len: 10
d_gene: -
j_gene: TRBJ1-5
CDR3aa: CSVGDQPQHF
CDR3nt: TGCAGCGTTGGGGATCAGCCCCAGCATTTT

v_gene: TRBV4-2
abundance: -
len: 16
d_gene: -
j_gene: TRBJ2-3
CDR3aa: CASSQESSGSTDTQYF
CDR3nt: TGTGCCAGCAGCCAAGAGTCGTCGGGGAGCACAGATACGCAGTATTTT

v_gene: TRBV11-2
abundance: -
len: 14
d_gene: TRBD2
j_gene: TRBJ2-7
CDR3aa: CASSLPLAGHEQYF
CDR3nt: TGTGCCAGCAGCTTACCCCTAGCGGGGCACGAGCAGTACTTC

v_gene: TRBV11-2
abundance: -
len: 16
d_gene: -
j_gene: TRBJ1-6
CDR3aa: CASKMPGAAYNSPLHF
CDR3nt: TGTGCCAGCAAGATGCCGGGGGCCGCCTATAATTCACCCCTCCACTTT

v_gene: TRBV5-4
abundance: -
len: 11
d_gene: -
j_gene: TRBJ2-1
CDR3aa: CASSLWDEQFF
CDR3nt: TGTGCCAGCAGCTTGTGGGATGAGCAGTTCTTC

v_gene: TRBV19
abundance: few
len: 14
d_gene: -
j_gene: TRBJ2-7
CDR3aa: CASSPTPDSYEQYF
CDR3nt: TGTGCCAGTAGTCCGACCCCGGACAGCTACGAGCAGTACTTC

v_gene: TRBV6-6
abundance: -
len: 14
d_gene: TRBD1
j_gene: TRBJ2-5
CDR3aa: CASSSRTGRETQYF
CDR3nt: TGTGCCAGCAGTTCCCGGACAGGGCGAGAGACCCAGTACTTC